The 30 T cell receptor beta chains reported below all come from one sample, sequenced in a study of T-cell reconstitution after alpha-beta-depleted transplantation in children. Molecular barcoding with unique molecular identifiers was used for the TCRbeta library. Via MiXCR, TCRdb re-called the PCR reads, giving one row per CDR3 protein. The sample yields some 200,000 distinct CDR3 sequences, about 6% seen once. Specimen: PBMCs, collected before TCRalphabeta/CD19-depleted stem cell transplant. The receptor source for this set is a girl in the first two years of life with combined immunodeficiency, due to receive a stem cell transplant.

The sample holds many counts of this clonotype. The V and J genes are TRBV27 and TRBJ1-2; the D is unclear. The length of the CDR3 is 12 residues. Germline assignment: CDR1 MNHEY and CDR2 SMNVEV (reference sequence). V dropped 6 bases and J dropped 3 bases, with 8 bases sitting between them. The CDR3 DNA reads as TGTGCCAGCAGACGGGAGGACTATGGCTACACCTTC. Protein product: CASRREDYGYTF.

This clonotype was picked up many times. The chain combines TRBV20-1 with TRBJ2-5; D is possibly TRBD1 (6 bases). The CDR3 extends over 14 amino acids. Germline values: CDR1 DFQATT, CDR2 SNEGSKA (reference sequence). V was clipped by 0 bases and J by 6 bases, with 14 bases between them. This chain's CDR3 is CSARDWGRGKTQYF. The DNA of the CDR3 is TGCAGTGCTAGAGATTGGGGCAGGGGTAAGACCCAGTACTTC.

V usage is TRBV7-9 and J usage is TRBJ1-2, with 7 positions matching TRBD1. With V trimmed by 5 bases and J by 4 bases, 7 bases remained unmatched. The CDR3 is 14 residues long. Germline CDR1 reads SEHNR; CDR2 reads FQNEAQ (reference sequence). Written as DNA, the CDR3 is TGTGCCAGCAGCGAAGTGACAGGGACCTATGGCTACACCTTC. This gives the protein CASSEVTGTYGYTF. Together with reference TRBV7-9 and TRBJ1-2, the CDR3 gives the full variable domain: DTGVSQNPRHKITKRGQNVTFRCDPISEHNRLYWYRQTLGQGPEFLTYFQNEAQLEKSRLLSDRFSAERPKGSFSTLEIQRTEQGDSAMYLCASSEVTGTYGYTFGSGTRLTVV.

At least ten counts were recorded for this clonotype. Possible read error: a much larger clone is one base away. V usage is TRBV12-3 or TRBV12-4 and J usage is TRBJ2-7; D gene uncertain. The CDR3 sequence is 11 residues long. V lost 6 bases, J lost 4 bases, and 7 bases lay in between. CDR3 region: CASRWGYEQYF. Written as DNA, the CDR3 is TGTGCCAGCAGGTGGGGTTACGAGCAGTACTTC.

Ten or more counts support this clonotype. This chain links TRBV7-9 with TRBJ2-7; TRBD2 might be the D (6 bases). CDR1 and CDR2 (germline): SEHNR, FQNEAQ (reference sequence). This CDR3 region has 15 residues. V was shortened by 3 bases and J by 2 bases, with 14 bases between the two germline ends. The CDR3 loop is CASSLGTGSAYEQYF. Here the CDR3 DNA reads TGTGCCAGCAGCTTGGGGACTGGAAGTGCCTACGAGCAGTACTTC.

This clonotype was found many times. The rearrangement uses TRBV12-3 or TRBV12-4 and TRBJ2-1; 11 nucleotides line up with TRBD2. The CDR3 totals 20 residues. J gave up 5 bases and V 2 bases, and 17 bases lay outside the gene matches. CDR3 bases: TGTGCCAGCAGTTTATCTCCGGGACTAGCGGAGCAGGGGGGGGACAATGAGCAGTTCTTC. Translation: CASSLSPGLAEQGGDNEQFF.

This clonotype was detected many times. This sequence joins TRBV3-1 and TRBJ1-2; unclear D gene. Trimming pared 3 bases from V and 1 base from J, leaving 15 bases between. This CDR3 is 16 amino acids long. In germline, CDR1 is LGHDT, CDR2 YNNKEL (reference sequence). CDR3 nucleotides: TGTGCCAGCAGCCAGCCCCGAATGGGATTTAACTATGGCTACACCTTC. Translation: CASSQPRMGFNYGYTF.

This clonotype was seen at least ten times. V and J are TRBV28 and TRBJ2-6; D not resolved. The germline V and J ends were trimmed by 5 bases and 0 bases, with 17 bases remaining between them. The CDR3 consists of 18 residues. In germline, CDR1 is MDHEN, CDR2 SYDVKM. CDR3 loop: CASSPSRRYPSGANVLTF. The CDR3 DNA is TGTGCCAGCAGTCCCTCAAGGCGATATCCCTCTGGGGCCAACGTCCTGACTTTC.

This clonotype was seen repeatedly, ten times or more. The chain carries TRBV5-8 and TRBJ2-7; D is ambiguous. This CDR3 comprises 13 residues. Germline loops: CDR1 SGHTS, CDR2 YDEGEE. V was cut by 4 bases and J by 4 bases, with 12 bases left in between. The CDR3 DNA is TGTGCCAGCAGCGGAGACCGAGTATACGAGCAGTACTTC. Translating gives CASSGDRVYEQYF.

This clonotype was seen repeatedly, ten times or more. The rearrangement uses TRBV12-3 or TRBV12-4 and TRBJ2-3; D is perhaps TRBD1 or TRBD2 (6 bases each). This CDR3 has 15 amino acids. The V and J ends lost 5 bases and 0 bases respectively, with 12 bases between them. Written as DNA, the CDR3 is TGTGCCAGCAGTCATAAGGGGGGCAGCACAGATACGCAGTATTTT. The encoded protein is CASSHKGGSTDTQYF.

This clonotype was recorded at least ten times. The rearrangement uses TRBV20-1 and TRBJ2-1, with 12 bases fitting TRBD2. CDR1 and CDR2 (germline): DFQATT, SNEGSKA (reference sequence). J lost 5 bases, V lost 1 base, and 9 bases had no gene match. The CDR3 runs to 17 residues. CDR3 DNA: TGCAGTGCTAGAGTTCTGGCCCTAGCGGGAGGGCACAATGAGCAGTTCTTC. This codes for CSARVLALAGGHNEQFF.

This clonotype was recorded only once. With a much larger clone just one base away, this may be a read error. The CDR3 does not close with the conserved phenylalanine or tryptophan, likely indicating a read error. This chain connects TRBV29-1 to TRBJ1-1; D uncertain. CDR3 length: 11 residues. Germline assignment: CDR1 SQVTM and CDR2 ANQGSEA. Trimming left V 4 bases short and J 1 base short, with 4 bases between. In nucleotides, the CDR3 is TGCAGCGTTGTGGGGAACACTGAAGCTTTCCTT. Its protein product is CSVVGNTEAFL.

In its sample, this clonotype was seen many times. The chain is built from TRBV5-1 and TRBJ2-7; 7 bases fit TRBD2. The CDR3 is made up of 17 amino acids. CDR1 is SGHRS, CDR2 YFSETQ, per germline. Trimming took 0 bases from V and 4 from J; bases not matched to a gene: 13. The CDR3 coding sequence is TGCGCCAGCAGCTTGGGGGGGGACTACTACCAACCATACGAGCAGTACTTC. Residues: CASSLGGDYYQPYEQYF.

In its sample, this clonotype was seen many times. V gene TRBV29-1 combines with J gene TRBJ2-1, with TRBD2 identical over 8 bases. The CDR3 sequence is 14 residues long. With V trimmed by 4 bases and J by 8 bases, 10 bases remained unmatched. Germline CDR1 is SQVTM and CDR2 is ANQGSEA. CDR3 amino acids: CSVVPGRAPYEQFF. CDR3 in DNA: TGCAGCGTTGTGCCCGGGAGGGCCCCTTATGAGCAGTTCTTC.

This clonotype was found many times. The CDR3 region is CASSSFNAGIYEQYF. The CDR3 DNA reads TGTGCCAGCAGTTCCTTCAACGCGGGGATCTACGAGCAGTACTTC. This sequence joins TRBV28 and TRBJ2-7; D perhaps matches TRBD2 (6 bases). Per germline, CDR1 MDHEN and CDR2 SYDVKM. The CDR3 extends over 15 amino acids. Trimming left V 4 bases short and J 3 bases short, with 16 bases between.

This clonotype was seen many times. The chain uses TRBV11-2 and TRBJ2-3; D remains ambiguous. CDR1 and CDR2 from the germline V gene are SGHAT and FQNNGV. Trimming took off 1 base at V and 5 bases at J, with 7 bases between the two ends. The CDR3 runs 13 residues. The CDR3 is CASSLVSRDTQYF. CDR3 DNA sequence: TGTGCCAGCAGCTTAGTTTCCAGAGATACGCAGTATTTT.

This clonotype was recorded at least ten times. This rearrangement joins TRBV7-9 to TRBJ2-1, with D hard to call. The CDR3 consists of 11 residues. The V gene lost 5 bases and the J gene lost 8 bases, with 7 bases spanning the gap. Per the germline V gene, CDR1 is SEHNR and CDR2 is FQNEAQ (reference sequence). The CDR3 loop is CASSVMDEQFF. For the CDR3, the DNA is TGTGCCAGCAGCGTTATGGATGAGCAGTTCTTC.

This clonotype was recorded a few times. The genes are TRBV7-2 and TRBJ1-2; D is unresolved. Trimming pared 1 base from V and 5 bases from J, leaving 17 bases between. This CDR3 region has 16 residues. The germline V gene has CDR1 SGHTA and CDR2 FQGNSA. CDR3 residues: CASSLGDSPEAYGYTF. In DNA form, the CDR3 reads TGTGCCAGCAGCTTAGGAGACTCCCCCGAGGCGTATGGCTACACCTTC.

At least ten counts were recorded for this clonotype. The chain combines TRBV7-8 with TRBJ1-1, with TRBD1 matching over 7 bases. CDR3 length: 17 residues. CDR1 and CDR2 from the germline V gene are SGHVS and FQNEAQ. V trimming: 0 bases; J trimming: 3 bases; junction bases outside the gene matches: 10. CDR3 in amino acids: CASSLAESGTVHTEAFF. CDR3 nucleotides: TGTGCCAGCAGCTTAGCGGAGTCCGGGACAGTCCACACTGAAGCTTTCTTT.

This clonotype turned up a few times. The V call is TRBV7-9, the J call TRBJ1-5; possible D gene TRBD1, 5 bases. Germline V gives CDR1 SEHNR, CDR2 FQNEAQ (reference sequence). This CDR3 is 15 amino acids long. V was trimmed by 5 bases and J by 4 bases, leaving 15 bases between them. The CDR3 coding sequence is TGTGCCAGCAGCGGGGGGACGGTCAAGAATCAGCCCCAGCATTTT. Its protein product is CASSGGTVKNQPQHF.

This clonotype was counted at least ten times. The rearrangement uses TRBV28 and TRBJ2-7; TRBD2 might be the D (6 bases). Per germline, CDR1 MDHEN and CDR2 SYDVKM. The CDR3 contains 15 residues. The V gene lost 1 base and the J gene lost 4 bases, with 14 bases spanning the gap. The CDR3 here is CASSLSAGTFYEQYF. CDR3 bases: TGTGCCAGCAGTTTATCGGCGGGAACGTTTTACGAGCAGTACTTC.

This clonotype was recorded many times. This chain uses TRBV7-6 with TRBJ2-1, with D uncertain. Per the germline V gene, CDR1 is SGHVS and CDR2 is FNYEAQ. The CDR3 sequence is 12 residues long. Deletions cut 6 bases from V and 5 bases from J, with 8 bases between. The CDR3 here is CASRTRNNEQFF. The DNA of the CDR3 is TGTGCCAGCAGGACCCGGAACAATGAGCAGTTCTTC.

The sample holds many counts of this clonotype. The rearrangement uses TRBV6-6 and TRBJ2-7; D unresolved. Germline assignment: CDR1 MNHNY and CDR2 SVGAGI (reference sequence). CDR3 size: 12 residues. Trimming removed 2 bases at V and 0 bases at J, with 2 bases between. The CDR3 reads CASSYASYEQYF. Written as DNA, the CDR3 is TGTGCCAGCAGTTACGCCTCCTACGAGCAGTACTTC.

This clonotype occurred many times. This sequence joins TRBV7-9 and TRBJ2-7, with 11 positions matching TRBD1. Germline CDR1 SEHNR, CDR2 FQNEAQ (reference sequence). Trimming took 3 bases from V and 6 from J; bases not matched to a gene: 10. The CDR3 runs 16 residues. CDR3 amino acids: CASSFTPGTGGSEQYF. CDR3 DNA: TGTGCCAGCAGCTTCACACCCGGGACAGGGGGGAGCGAGCAGTACTTC.

At least ten counts were recorded for this clonotype. This rearrangement joins TRBV7-2 to TRBJ2-1, with TRBD2 matching 8 bases. The ends lost 3 bases at V and 6 bases at J; junction bases unmatched: 7. Looked up from germline, CDR1 is SGHTA and CDR2 is FQGNSA. The CDR3 has 15 residues. Written as DNA, the CDR3 is TGTGCCAGCAGCTTCGACTCGACTAGCGCCAATGAGCAGTTCTTC. Its protein is CASSFDSTSANEQFF. Supplemented by reference TRBV7-2 and TRBJ2-1, the full variable domain reads GAGVSQSPSNKVTEKGKDVELRCDPISGHTALYWYRQSLGQGLEFLIYFQGNSAPDKSGLPSDRFSAERTGGSVSTLTIQRTQQEDSAVYLCASSFDSTSANEQFFGPGTRLTVL.

This clonotype was seen at least ten times. This sequence joins TRBV29-1 and TRBJ1-1; D call uncertain. The V end lost 7 bases, the J end lost 3 bases, and 12 bases lay between the germline ends. CDR1 is SQVTM, CDR2 ANQGSEA, per germline. This CDR3 region has 12 residues. CDR3: CSGSWRDTEAFF. CDR3 coding DNA: TGCAGCGGATCGTGGAGGGACACTGAAGCTTTCTTT.

At least ten counts were recorded for this clonotype. The rearrangement joins TRBV27 to TRBJ2-5, with TRBD1 identical over 7 bases. After removal of 4 bases from V and 4 bases from J, the junction contained 12 bases not matched to a gene. The CDR3 runs 16 residues. Per germline, CDR1 MNHEY and CDR2 SMNVEV (reference sequence). The CDR3 loop is CASSSLLVTGIETQYF. For the CDR3, the DNA is TGTGCCAGCAGTTCCTTGTTGGTGACAGGGATAGAGACCCAGTACTTC.

The gene calls are TRBV27 and TRBJ2-7, with 7 bases matching TRBD1. V gave up 7 bases and J gave up 2 bases; unmatched junction bases: 8. CDR1 is MNHEY and CDR2 is SMNVEV in the germline V gene (reference sequence). The CDR3 covers 14 residues. CDR3 sequence (DNA): TGTGCCAGCATAAGCAGACAGGGCGCCTACGAGCAGTACTTC. This translates into CASISRQGAYEQYF.

This chain connects TRBV4-1 to TRBJ2-4; D is possibly TRBD1 (6 bases). Germline V gives CDR1 MGHRA, CDR2 YSYEKL. V was cut by 0 bases and J by 0 bases, with 12 bases left in between. This CDR3 contains 17 residues. CDR3 bases: TGCGCCAGCAGCCAAGAATTCTGGACAGTAGCCAAAAACATTCAGTACTTC. Protein: CASSQEFWTVAKNIQYF.

There are many counts of this clonotype. This sequence joins TRBV20-1 and TRBJ2-3; D remains unclear. Trimming left V 2 bases short and J 2 bases short, with 17 bases between. Germline CDR1 and CDR2: DFQATT and SNEGSKA (reference sequence). The CDR3 contains 16 residues. CDR3 sequence (DNA): TGCAGTGCTAGACCCACGGGCGGCTATTACACAGATACGCAGTATTTT. It translates to CSARPTGGYYTDTQYF.